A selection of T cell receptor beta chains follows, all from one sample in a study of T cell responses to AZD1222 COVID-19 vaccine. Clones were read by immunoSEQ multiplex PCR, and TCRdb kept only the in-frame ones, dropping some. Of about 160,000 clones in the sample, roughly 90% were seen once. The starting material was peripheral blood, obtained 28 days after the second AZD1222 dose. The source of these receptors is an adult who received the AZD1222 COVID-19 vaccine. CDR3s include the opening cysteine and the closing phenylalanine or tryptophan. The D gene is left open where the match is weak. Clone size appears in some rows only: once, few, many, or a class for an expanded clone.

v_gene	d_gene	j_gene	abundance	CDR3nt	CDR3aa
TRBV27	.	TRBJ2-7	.	TGTGCCAGCAGCGCGCCACAGGGAGGGCTCTACGAGCAGTACTTC	CASSAPQGGLYEQYF
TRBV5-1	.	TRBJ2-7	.	TGCGCCAGCAGGCCCCCGGCCCGGGTCAACGAGCAGTACTTC	CASRPPARVNEQYF
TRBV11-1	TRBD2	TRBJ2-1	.	TGTGCCAGCAGCTTCACGGGGGGGTACAATGAGCAGTTCTTC	CASSFTGGYNEQFF
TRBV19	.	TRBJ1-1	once	TGTGCCAGTGACCGGGGACGTCTAGGGGACACTGAAGCTTTCTTT	CASDRGRLGDTEAFF
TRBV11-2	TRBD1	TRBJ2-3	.	TGTGCCAGCAGCGCCGTTCGGGACAGGGGCCGGTATTTT	CASSAVRDRGRYF
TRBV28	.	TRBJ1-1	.	TGTGCCAGCAGTTTAGTGACAGGCCATCGGGTTGAAGCTTTCTTT	CASSLVTGHRVEAFF
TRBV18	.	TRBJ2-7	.	TGTGCCAGCTCACGAATGACTCTGGGGGACGAGCAGTACTTC	CASSRMTLGDEQYF
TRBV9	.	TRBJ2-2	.	TGTGCCAGCACCGTCGGTCCAAACACCGGGGAGCTGTTTTTT	CASTVGPNTGELFF
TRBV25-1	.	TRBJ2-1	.	TGTGCCAGCAGTGAAGGCCAGTCCGGGTACAATGAGCAGTTCTTC	CASSEGQSGYNEQFF
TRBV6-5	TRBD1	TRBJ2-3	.	TGTGCCAGCAGACCTACAGGGGGTCGGACAGATACGCAGTATTTT	CASRPTGGRTDTQYF
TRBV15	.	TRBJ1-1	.	TGTGCCACCCGGCAGGGTACTCGTCAAGCTGAAGCTTTCTTT	CATRQGTRQAEAFF
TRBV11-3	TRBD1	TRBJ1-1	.	TGTGCCAGCAGCTCAGGGGGATTAACGAACACTGAAGCTTTCTTT	CASSSGGLTNTEAFF
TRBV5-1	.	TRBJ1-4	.	TGCGCCAGCAGCTTGGGATCTCCCGGTGCAACTAATGAAAAACTGTTTTTT	CASSLGSPGATNEKLFF
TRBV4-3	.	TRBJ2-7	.	TGCGCCAGCAGCCAAGGGCAGGACGGTGAGCAGTACTTC	CASSQGQDGEQYF
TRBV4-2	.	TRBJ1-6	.	TGTGCCAGCAGCCAAGATGCGAAGGACTCACCCCTCCACTTT	CASSQDAKDSPLHF
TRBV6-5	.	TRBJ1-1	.	TGTGCCTCCCGACTAGGCGGGGGCACTGAAGCTTTCTTT	CASRLGGGTEAFF
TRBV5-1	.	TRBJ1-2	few	TGCGCCAGCAGCTTGGGAGGGGCAGGAGGCTACACCTTC	CASSLGGAGGYTF
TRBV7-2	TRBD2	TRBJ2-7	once	TGTGCCAGCAGCTTACGGCAGGGACTAGCGGGGGGGGACGAGCAGTACTTC	CASSLRQGLAGGDEQYF
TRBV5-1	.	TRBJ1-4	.	TGCGCCAGCAGCTTGGCCCCCCAGCCCAATAATGAAAAACTGTTTTTT	CASSLAPQPNNEKLFF
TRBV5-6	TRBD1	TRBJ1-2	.	TGTGCCAGCAGCTTGCAGGGCAGGGGGCTCGGTAACTATGGCTACACCTTC	CASSLQGRGLGNYGYTF
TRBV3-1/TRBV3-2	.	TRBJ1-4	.	TGTGCCAGCAGCCAATCAGAGGGGACTAATGAAAAACTGTTTTTT	CASSQSEGTNEKLFF
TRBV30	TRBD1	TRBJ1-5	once	TGTGCCTGGAGTGTCCCGGGACAGGGGGTTAGAGTGGGCAATCAGCCCCAGCATTTT	CAWSVPGQGVRVGNQPQHF
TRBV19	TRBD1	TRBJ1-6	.	TGTGCCAGTAGCGACAGGGGTCAGACACCCCTCCACTTT	CASSDRGQTPLHF
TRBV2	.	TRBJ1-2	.	TGTGCCAGCAGTGATCTGGGCGGCCACTATGGCTACACCTTC	CASSDLGGHYGYTF
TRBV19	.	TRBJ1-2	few	TGTGCCAGTAGTATTCGGCCCCAGGGTGACTATGGCTACACCTTC	CASSIRPQGDYGYTF
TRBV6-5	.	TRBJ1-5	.	TGTGCCAGCAGTCCAAGAGGGGTTCCCCAGCCCCAGCATTTT	CASSPRGVPQPQHF
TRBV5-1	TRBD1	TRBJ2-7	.	TGCGCCAGCAGCACATCCGGGACAGGACTTTACGAGCAGTACTTC	CASSTSGTGLYEQYF
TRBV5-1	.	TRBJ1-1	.	TGCGCCAGCAGCTTGAATCAGGGAAGTTTAACTGAAGCTTTCTTT	CASSLNQGSLTEAFF
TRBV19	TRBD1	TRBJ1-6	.	TGTGCCAGTAGAACCCCCGGGACAGGGGCCGTTAATTCACCCCTCCACTTT	CASRTPGTGAVNSPLHF
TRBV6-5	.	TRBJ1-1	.	TGTGCCAGCACCCCAAGTGAAGAAGCTTTCTTT	CASTPSEEAFF
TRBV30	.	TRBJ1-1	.	TGTGCCTGGAGTGGGGCGGAGGGCGCTGAAGAAGCTTTCTTT	CAWSGAEGAEEAFF
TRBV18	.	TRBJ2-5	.	TGTGCCAGCTCACCATCATGGGAGACCCAGTACTTC	CASSPSWETQYF
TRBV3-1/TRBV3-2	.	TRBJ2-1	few	TGTGCCAGCAGCCAAGCCAATGAGCAGTTCTTC	CASSQANEQFF
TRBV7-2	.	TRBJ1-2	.	TGTGCCAGCAGCCCCCCCCAGGCTAACTATGGCTACACCTTC	CASSPPQANYGYTF
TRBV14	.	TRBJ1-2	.	TGTGCCAGCAGCCTTTTAGGACCGGGGGATTATGGCTACACCTTC	CASSLLGPGDYGYTF
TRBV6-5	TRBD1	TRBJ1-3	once	TGTGCCAGCAGACTACAGGGGGTTCCTGGAAACACCATATATTTT	CASRLQGVPGNTIYF
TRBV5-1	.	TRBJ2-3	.	TGCGCCAGCAGCTTGGGTGGTGATACGCAGTATTTT	CASSLGGDTQYF
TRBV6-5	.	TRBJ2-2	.	TGTGCCAGCAGTATCAGCGGGGAGCTGTTTTTT	CASSISGELFF
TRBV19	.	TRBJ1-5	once	TGTGCCAGTAGTATAGATCTCGGGCAGCCCCAGCATTTT	CASSIDLGQPQHF
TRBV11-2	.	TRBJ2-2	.	TGTGCCAGCAGCCGGGGTACCGGGGAGCTGTTTTTT	CASSRGTGELFF
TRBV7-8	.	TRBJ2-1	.	TGTGCCAGCAGCTTAGCCCCCCGACAGGTATGGTCCTACAATGAGCAGTTCTTC	CASSLAPRQVWSYNEQFF
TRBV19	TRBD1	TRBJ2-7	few	TGTGCCAGTAGTATAACGAGGACAGGGGTAAGCTCCTACGAGCAGTACTTC	CASSITRTGVSSYEQYF
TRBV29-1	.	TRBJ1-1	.	TGCAGCGTTCATTCCGGGACTTCCACTGAAGCTTTCTTT	CSVHSGTSTEAFF
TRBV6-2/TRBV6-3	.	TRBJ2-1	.	TGTGCCAGCAGTTACCCCGACGGACGTTACAATGAGCAGTTCTTC	CASSYPDGRYNEQFF
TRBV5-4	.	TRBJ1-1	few	TGTGCCAGCAGCGTGACTTTCTCCGACACTGAAGCTTTCTTT	CASSVTFSDTEAFF
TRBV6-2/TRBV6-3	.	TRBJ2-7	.	TGTGCCAGCAGCCCGAGGAATGAGCAGTACTTC	CASSPRNEQYF
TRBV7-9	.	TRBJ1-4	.	TGTGCCAGCAGCTTGCTAGTGGATGAAAAACTGTTTTTT	CASSLLVDEKLFF
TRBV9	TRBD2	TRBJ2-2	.	TGTGCCAGCAGCGTCCCCGGGGGGGGCTCCGGGGAGCTGTTTTTT	CASSVPGGGSGELFF
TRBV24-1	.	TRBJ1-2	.	TGTGCCACCAGTGCAGGGAACTATGGCTACACCTTC	CATSAGNYGYTF
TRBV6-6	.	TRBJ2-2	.	TGTGCCAGCGTCAGGGACGAGAGCGGGGAGCTGTTTTTT	CASVRDESGELFF
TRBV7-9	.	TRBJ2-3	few	TGTGCCAGCAGCTTAGAGATTACGGCAGCATCGCAGTATTTT	CASSLEITAASQYF